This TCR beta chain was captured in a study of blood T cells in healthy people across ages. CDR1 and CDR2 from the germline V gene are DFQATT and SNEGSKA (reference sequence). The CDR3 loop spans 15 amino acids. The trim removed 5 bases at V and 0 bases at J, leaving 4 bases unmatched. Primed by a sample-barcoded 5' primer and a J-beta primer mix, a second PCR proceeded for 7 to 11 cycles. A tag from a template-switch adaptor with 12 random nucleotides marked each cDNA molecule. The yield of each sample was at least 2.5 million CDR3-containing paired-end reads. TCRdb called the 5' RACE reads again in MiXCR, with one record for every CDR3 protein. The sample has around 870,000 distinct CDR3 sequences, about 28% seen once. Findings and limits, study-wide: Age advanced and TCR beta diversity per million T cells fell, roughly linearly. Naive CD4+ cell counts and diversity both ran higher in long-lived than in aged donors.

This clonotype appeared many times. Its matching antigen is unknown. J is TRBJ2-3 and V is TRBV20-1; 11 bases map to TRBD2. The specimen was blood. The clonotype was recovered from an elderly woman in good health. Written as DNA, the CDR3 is TGCAGTGCTCGGACTAGCGGGTATAGCACAGATACGCAGTATTTT. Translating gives CSARTSGYSTDTQYF.